This T cell receptor (beta chain) was captured in a study of T cells after yellow fever vaccination. Study-level points and caveats: Abundant contaminating clonotypes from the bulk population could appear in FACS-sorted repertoires.

A word on this clonotype: Antigen specificity is unknown.

TCRdb reprocessed the 5' RACE reads via MiXCR and lists one record per CDR3 protein. The sample has roughly 320,000 distinct CDR3 sequences, about 11% seen once. V was clipped by 5 bases and J by 3 bases; unmatched bases: 9. Looked up from germline, CDR1 is SGHTA and CDR2 is FQGNSA. CDR3 length: 17 residues. The receptor's source is a man between 18 and 29 years old who received the YFV17D yellow fever vaccine. The rearrangement links TRBV7-2 to TRBJ2-2; TRBD2 matches at 10 bases. The specimen comprised CD4+ T cells sorted from PBMCs, sampled 45 days after the yellow fever booster vaccination. The CDR3 DNA is TGTGCCAGCAGCCGAGAGCGCAGCGGGGGGGACACCGGGGAGCTGTTTTTT. This encodes CASSRERSGGDTGELFF.